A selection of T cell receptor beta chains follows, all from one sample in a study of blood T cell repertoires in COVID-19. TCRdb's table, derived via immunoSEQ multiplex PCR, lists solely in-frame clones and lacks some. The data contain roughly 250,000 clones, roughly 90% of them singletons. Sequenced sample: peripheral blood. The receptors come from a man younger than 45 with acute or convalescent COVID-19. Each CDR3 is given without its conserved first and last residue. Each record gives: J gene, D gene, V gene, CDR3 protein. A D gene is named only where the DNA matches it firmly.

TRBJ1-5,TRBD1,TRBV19,ASSINRGYQPQH
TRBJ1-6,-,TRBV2,ASSAGYNSPLH
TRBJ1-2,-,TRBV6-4,ASSDRGYGYT
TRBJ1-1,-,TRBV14,ASSQYRNTEAF
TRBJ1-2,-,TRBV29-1,SVYDSYGYT
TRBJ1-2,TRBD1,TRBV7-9,ASSLQGGYGYT
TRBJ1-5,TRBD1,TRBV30,AWSPDRGGQPQH
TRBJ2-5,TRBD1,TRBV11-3,ASSPTGGTETQY
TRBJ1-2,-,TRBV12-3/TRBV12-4,ASSLGRAYGYT
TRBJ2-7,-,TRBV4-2,ASSQDWQIAYEQY
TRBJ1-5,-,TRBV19,ASKPDTSNQPQH
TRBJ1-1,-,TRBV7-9,ASSTGLNTEAF